The 29 T cell receptor beta chains in this list originate from one sample, sequenced in a study of blood T cell repertoires in COVID-19. Sequencing used immunoSEQ multiplex PCR; TCRdb keeps in-frame clones, though not all of them. Of fewer than 200,000 clones listed, just under 90% were seen once; the top ten hold under 15%. The sample taken for sequencing was peripheral blood. All receptors come from a woman in her 70s with COVID-19, enrolled during active disease.

The chain links TRBV5-1 to TRBJ2-1; 9 positions agree with TRBD1. The V gene's germline CDR1 is SGHRS and CDR2 YFSETQ. This CDR3 is 15 amino acids long. Unmatched junction bases numbered 5, after V lost 5 bases and J lost 2 bases. The CDR3 region is CASRSGTGTYNEQFF. CDR3 nucleotides: TGCGCCAGCAGGTCCGGGACAGGGACCTACAATGAGCAGTTCTTC. Using reference TRBV5-1 and TRBJ2-1 for the parts outside the CDR3, the full variable domain is KAGVTQTPRYLIKTRGQQVTLSCSPISGHRSVSWYQQTPGQGLQFLFEYFSETQRNKGNFPGRFSGRQFSNSRSEMNVSTLELGDSALYLCASRSGTGTYNEQFFGPGTRLTVL.

This clone was found once. The chain links TRBV6-4 to TRBJ2-3; perhaps TRBD1 as D (6 bases). V lost 2 bases, J lost 5 bases, and 8 bases lay in between. Germline V CDR1 and CDR2: MRHNA, SNTAGT. The CDR3 contains 13 residues. CDR3 amino acids: CASSDRGGDTQYF. CDR3 sequence (DNA): TGTGCCAGCAGTGACCGAGGGGGAGATACGCAGTATTTT.

The V and J genes are TRBV5-6 and TRBJ2-3; no reliable D call. The CDR3 is made up of 14 amino acids. CDR1 and CDR2 (germline): SGHDT, YYEEEE. Trimming took 3 bases from V and 7 from J, leaving 15 bases between them. CDR3 bases: TGTGCCAGCAGCTCTCGGGTCGTGATAAATACGCAGTATTTT. Amino acid sequence: CASSSRVVINTQYF.

On this clone: This sample includes further DNA sequences coding for the same CDR3. The gene calls are TRBV4-2 and TRBJ2-7; 11 nucleotides align to TRBD1. The V segment lost 3 bases and the J segment 4 bases; nucleotides outside the gene matches: 2. Germline CDR1 reads LGHNA; CDR2 reads YNFKEQ. The CDR3 runs to 14 residues. CDR3 nucleotides: TGTGCCAGCAGCCAGGGACAGGGGGATTACGAGCAGTACTTC. This translates into CASSQGQGDYEQYF.

The chain couples TRBV28 to TRBJ1-2, with 8 bases lining up with TRBD1. V lost 3 bases and J lost 2; bases outside the gene matches: 8. The CDR3 is 16 residues long. The V gene's germline CDR1 is MDHEN and CDR2 SYDVKM. The CDR3 DNA sequence: TGTGCCAGCAGTTTGTTTTCAGGGGGCTTAAACTATGGCTACACCTTC. This gives the protein CASSLFSGGLNYGYTF.

V gene TRBV28 combines with J gene TRBJ1-2, with TRBD1 matching over 10 bases. The germline V gene has CDR1 MDHEN and CDR2 SYDVKM. The V segment lost 5 bases and the J segment 11 bases; nucleotides outside the gene matches: 8. The CDR3 is 13 residues long. The CDR3 protein is CASSISTGGRYTF. CDR3 nucleotides: TGTGCCAGCAGTATCTCGACAGGGGGCAGGTACACCTTC.

The chain couples TRBV7-9 to TRBJ2-2, with D possibly matching TRBD2 (6 bases). Trimming removed 1 base at V and 6 bases at J, with 9 bases between. Per germline, CDR1 SEHNR and CDR2 FQNEAQ (reference sequence). The CDR3 covers 14 residues. This CDR3 reads CASSLVSGAGELFF. CDR3 sequence (DNA): TGTGCCAGCAGCTTAGTTTCGGGGGCCGGGGAGCTGTTTTTT.

The rearrangement links TRBV19 to TRBJ1-1, with 7 positions matching TRBD1. The CDR3 sequence is 13 residues long. Trimming cost V 7 bases and J 4 bases; bases outside gene matches: 6. CDR1 is LNHDA and CDR2 is SQIVND in the germline V gene (reference sequence). CDR3 protein: CASTPAGGTEAFF. In nucleotides, the CDR3 is TGTGCCAGTACCCCGGCAGGGGGCACTGAAGCTTTCTTT.

This chain joins TRBV29-1 and TRBJ2-3; perhaps TRBD2 as D (5 bases). V was shortened by 8 bases and J by 10 bases, with 22 bases between the two germline ends. The CDR3 contains 13 residues. Germline V gene data show CDR1 as SQVTM and CDR2 as ANQGSEA. The CDR3 here is CSSQGAILGAQYF. CDR3 nucleotide sequence: TGCAGCTCCCAAGGCGCAATCCTCGGGGCGCAGTATTTT.

This rearrangement joins TRBV30 to TRBJ2-5; tentative D call: TRBD2 (5 bases). There are 14 residues in the CDR3. Germline V gene data show CDR1 as GTSNPN and CDR2 as SVGIG (reference sequence). The V and J ends lost 4 bases and 5 bases respectively, with 17 bases between them. In DNA form, the CDR3 reads TGTGCCTGGATTCCGTCGGGGATATGGGAGACCCAGTACTTC. It is translated as CAWIPSGIWETQYF.

The genes are TRBV7-9 and TRBJ2-3; tentative D call: TRBD1 (5 bases). This CDR3 has 13 amino acids. Trimming stripped 11 bases from V and 4 bases from J, with 16 bases between. Germline CDR1 is SEHNR and CDR2 is FQNEAQ (reference sequence). The CDR3 region is CACKPGQADTQYF. Here the CDR3 DNA reads TGTGCCTGTAAACCTGGACAAGCAGATACGCAGTATTTT. Based on the CDR3 plus reference TRBV7-9 and TRBJ2-3, the full variable domain is DTGVSQNPRHKITKRGQNVTFRCDPISEHNRLYWYRQTLGQGPEFLTYFQNEAQLEKSRLLSDRFSAERPKGSFSTLEIQRTEQGDSAMYLCACKPGQADTQYFGPGTRLTVL.

The chain couples TRBV2 to TRBJ1-3; the D gene is possibly TRBD1 (5 bases). V gave up 11 bases and J gave up 4 bases, with 15 bases separating them. The germline CDR1 and CDR2 sequences are SNHLY and FYNNEI. The CDR3 spans 13 residues. DNA for the CDR3: TGTGCCGGGAGGAGGGGATCGGGAAACACCATATATTTT. It encodes CAGRRGSGNTIYF.

The chain carries TRBV30 and TRBJ2-3, with D possibly TRBD1 on 6 matching bases. Germline loops: CDR1 GTSNPN, CDR2 SVGIG (reference sequence). Trimming removed 3 bases from V and 0 bases from J, with 28 bases in between. This CDR3 is built from 20 residues. CDR3 region: CAWRPGTPRSLISSTDTQYF. The CDR3 DNA is TGTGCCTGGAGACCCGGGACACCCAGAAGCTTGATATCAAGCACAGATACGCAGTATTTT.

The chain has TRBV9 and TRBJ2-1, with TRBD1 matching 9 bases. In germline, CDR1 is SGDLS, CDR2 YYNGEE. The CDR3 has 16 residues. Germline trimming cut 0 bases from V and 5 bases from J; bases unmatched to any gene: 6. The DNA for the CDR3 is TGTGCCAGCAGCGTAGCTACAGGGGGCTTCGACAATGAGCAGTTCTTC. Residues: CASSVATGGFDNEQFF.

This chain links TRBV30 with TRBJ1-1; D might be TRBD1 (6 bases). CDR3 length: 12 amino acids. Trimming took off 2 bases at V and 7 bases at J, with 11 bases between the two ends. The germline V gene has CDR1 GTSNPN and CDR2 SVGIG (reference sequence). The CDR3 nucleotides read TGTGCCTGGAGTAGTCAGGGGATTGAAGCTTTCTTT. The encoded protein is CAWSSQGIEAFF.

DNA of the CDR3: TGTGCCAGCAGTCGACAGGGTGGGGGCACTGAAGCTTTCTTT. Translation: CASSRQGGGTEAFF. The chain couples TRBV6-5 to TRBJ1-1; TRBD1 agrees at 7 bases. Losses at the gene ends were 5 bases for V and 4 bases for J; bases not matched to a gene: 7. The CDR3 is 14 amino acids. Germline V lookup: CDR1 MNHEY, CDR2 SVGAGI.

This clone was counted once. The chain combines TRBV7-9 with TRBJ2-7; tentatively, D is TRBD1 (5 bases). Trimming cost V 5 bases and J 3 bases, with 14 bases left between them. Germline V gene sequence: CDR1 SEHNR, CDR2 FQNEAQ (reference sequence). This CDR3 has 14 amino acids. CDR3 residues: CASSQQGSYYEQYF. The CDR3 DNA sequence: TGTGCCAGCAGCCAGCAGGGCAGTTACTACGAGCAGTACTTC.

This clone has only a few counts. This chain joins TRBV18 and TRBJ2-7, with D possibly being TRBD1 (5 bases). The CDR3 has 13 amino acids. The V gene's germline CDR1 is KGHSH and CDR2 LQKENI. The germline V and J ends were trimmed by 3 bases and 6 bases, with 12 bases remaining between them. CDR3 sequence (DNA): TGTGCCAGCTCACCGCAAGGGGATGGCGAGCAGTACTTC. Protein: CASSPQGDGEQYF.

V usage is TRBV29-1 and J usage is TRBJ1-2; 8 bases map to TRBD1. Germline loops: CDR1 SQVTM, CDR2 ANQGSEA. V lost 4 bases, J lost 3 bases, and 4 bases stayed unmatched. The length of the CDR3 is 13 residues. CDR3 loop: CSVGEQGDYGYTF. DNA of the CDR3: TGCAGCGTTGGGGAACAGGGGGACTATGGCTACACCTTC. The entire variable domain, with the rest obtained from reference TRBV29-1 and TRBJ1-2, is as follows: SAVISQKPSRDICQRGTSLTIQCQVDSQVTMMFWYRQQPGQSLTLIATANQGSEATYESGFVIDKFPISRPNLTFSTLTVSNMSPEDSSIYLCSVGEQGDYGYTFGSGTRLTVV.

This chain uses TRBV3-1 (or the pseudogene TRBV3-2) with TRBJ2-3, with no clear D. V gave up 1 base and J gave up 3 bases, with 2 bases separating them. Germline CDR1 LGHDT, CDR2 YNNKEL (reference sequence). The CDR3 has 12 amino acids. The CDR3 here is CASSQATDTQYF. The CDR3, as DNA: TGTGCCAGCAGCCAAGCAACAGATACGCAGTATTTT.

This clone is a singleton in its sample. The chain carries TRBV5-4 and TRBJ2-5, with 8 bases fitting TRBD2. V lost 6 bases, J lost 2 bases, and 6 bases stayed unmatched. The CDR3 runs to 14 residues. CDR1 and CDR2 from the germline V gene are SGHNT and YYREEE (reference sequence). DNA of the CDR3: TGTGCCAGCACATCGGGGGGGGGTCAAGAGACCCAGTACTTC. Its translation is CASTSGGGQETQYF.

V is TRBV10-3 and J is TRBJ1-5; unclear D gene. V was trimmed by 3 bases and J by 4 bases, leaving 10 bases between them. Per germline, CDR1 ENHRY and CDR2 SYGVKD. The CDR3 length is 14 residues. CDR3 residues: CAISDGVSNQPQHF. The DNA of the CDR3 is TGTGCCATCAGTGACGGGGTCTCTAATCAGCCCCAGCATTTT.

A few counts support this clone. The V call is TRBV19, the J call TRBJ1-5, with 9 nucleotides matching TRBD1. Germline V gene lookup returns CDR1 LNHDA and CDR2 SQIVND (reference sequence). With V trimmed by 7 bases and J by 4 bases, 8 bases remained unmatched. This CDR3 contains 15 residues. CDR3 nucleotides: TGTGCCAGTAAGTCGACAGGGGGATCGAATCAGCCCCAGCATTTT. It encodes CASKSTGGSNQPQHF.

The gene calls are TRBV20-1 and TRBJ2-7; D is perhaps TRBD1 (6 bases). This CDR3 is built from 11 residues. Germline V gene lookup returns CDR1 DFQATT and CDR2 SNEGSKA (reference sequence). V lost 2 bases and J lost 5, with 7 bases in between. CDR3: CSARSGDEQYF. For the CDR3, the DNA is TGCAGTGCTAGATCAGGGGACGAGCAGTACTTC.

The chain joins TRBV27 to TRBJ2-7; TRBD2 matches at 7 bases. V dropped 3 bases and J dropped 3; count of bases not matched to a gene: 2. The CDR3 extends over 13 amino acids. Germline V gives CDR1 MNHEY, CDR2 SMNVEV (reference sequence). CDR3 in DNA: TGTGCCAGCAGTTTGGGACTACACTACGAGCAGTACTTC. Translation gives CASSLGLHYEQYF.

The gene calls are TRBV7-9 and TRBJ2-1, with 7 bases fitting TRBD2. With 1 base clipped from V and 7 bases from J, the junction kept 4 bases outside the gene matches. CDR3 length equals 14 residues. Germline V CDR1 and CDR2: SEHNR, FQNEAQ (reference sequence). The CDR3 nucleotides read TGTGCCAGCAGCTTAGAGGTTAGCGGGAATGAGCAGTTCTTC. Residues: CASSLEVSGNEQFF.

The chain carries TRBV10-3 and TRBJ2-7; 7 bases are shared with TRBD2. Germline CDR1 ENHRY, CDR2 SYGVKD. The CDR3 is made up of 15 amino acids. Trimming took 2 bases from V and 4 from J; bases not matched to a gene: 8. Written as DNA, the CDR3 is TGTGCCATCAGTGAGGGCGAGGGAGGGGCGTACGAGCAGTACTTC. Encoded protein: CAISEGEGGAYEQYF.

The rearrangement links TRBV24-1 to TRBJ2-3, with a weak D call TRBD1 (7 bases). CDR3 length equals 16 residues. Germline V gene sequence: CDR1 KGHDR, CDR2 SFDVKD. V lost 6 bases and J 0 bases, leaving 15 bases between the germline ends. In DNA, the CDR3 is TGTGCCACCAGTAAAGGGGGGACAGCTAGCACAGATACGCAGTATTTT. This gives the protein CATSKGGTASTDTQYF.

The DNA for the CDR3 is TGTGCCAGCAGTTTCATCTGGACTAGCGTATCCTACGAGCAGTACTTC. Its translation is CASSFIWTSVSYEQYF. The gene calls are TRBV28 and TRBJ2-7, with 9 bases matching TRBD2. V shed 3 bases, J shed 1 base, and the junction held 7 bases outside the gene matches. CDR1 and CDR2 (germline): MDHEN, SYDVKM. This CDR3 region has 16 residues.